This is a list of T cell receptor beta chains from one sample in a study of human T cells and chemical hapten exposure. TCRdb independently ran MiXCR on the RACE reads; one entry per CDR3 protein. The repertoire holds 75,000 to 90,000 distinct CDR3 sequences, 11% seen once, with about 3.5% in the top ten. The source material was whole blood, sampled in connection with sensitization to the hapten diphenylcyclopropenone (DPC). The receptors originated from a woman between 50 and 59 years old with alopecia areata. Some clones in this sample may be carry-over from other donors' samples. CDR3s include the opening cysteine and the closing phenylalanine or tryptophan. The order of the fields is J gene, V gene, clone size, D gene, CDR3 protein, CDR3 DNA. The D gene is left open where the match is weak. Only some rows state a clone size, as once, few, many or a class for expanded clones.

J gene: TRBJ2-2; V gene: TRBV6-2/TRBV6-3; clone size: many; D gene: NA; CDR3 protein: CASTYRTVNTGELFF; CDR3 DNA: TGTGCCAGCACCTACCGGACGGTGAACACCGGGGAGCTGTTTTTT
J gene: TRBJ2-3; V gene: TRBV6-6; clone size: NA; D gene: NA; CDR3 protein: CASSQPPDTQYF; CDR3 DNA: TGTGCCAGCAGCCAACCACCAGATACGCAGTATTTT
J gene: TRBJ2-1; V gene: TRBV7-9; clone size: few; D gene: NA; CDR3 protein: CASSLGVGSTSYNEQFF; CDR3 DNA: TGTGCCAGCAGCTTAGGGGTGGGCTCCACCTCCTACAATGAGCAGTTCTTC
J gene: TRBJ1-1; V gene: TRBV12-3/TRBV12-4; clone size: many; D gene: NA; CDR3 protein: CASRLGRAQNTEAFF; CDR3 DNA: TGTGCCAGCAGACTCGGAAGAGCCCAGAACACTGAAGCTTTCTTT
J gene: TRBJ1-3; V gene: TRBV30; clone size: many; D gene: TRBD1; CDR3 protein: CAWKQGASGNTIYF; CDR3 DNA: TGTGCCTGGAAACAGGGGGCCTCTGGAAACACCATATATTTT
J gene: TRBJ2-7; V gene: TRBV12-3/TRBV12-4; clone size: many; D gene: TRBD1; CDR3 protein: CASSTGTGKYEQYF; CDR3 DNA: TGTGCCAGCAGCACCGGGACAGGGAAGTACGAGCAGTACTTC
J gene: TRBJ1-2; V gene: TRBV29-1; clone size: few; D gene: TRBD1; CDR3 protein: CSVRGFDRATNYGYTF; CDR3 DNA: TGCAGCGTTCGAGGATTCGACAGGGCCACTAACTATGGCTACACCTTC
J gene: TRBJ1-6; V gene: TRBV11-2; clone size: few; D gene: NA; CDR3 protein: CASSLDRMAVKYNSPLHF; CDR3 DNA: TGTGCCAGCAGCTTAGATCGGATGGCAGTCAAGTATAATTCACCCCTCCACTTT
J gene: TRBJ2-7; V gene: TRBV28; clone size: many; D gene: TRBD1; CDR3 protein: CASSPGTGSYEQYF; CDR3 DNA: TGTGCCAGCAGTCCCGGGACAGGGTCCTACGAGCAGTACTTC
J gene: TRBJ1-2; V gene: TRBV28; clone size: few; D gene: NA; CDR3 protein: CASIETGGYTF; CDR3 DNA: TGTGCCAGCATCGAGACCGGGGGCTACACCTTC
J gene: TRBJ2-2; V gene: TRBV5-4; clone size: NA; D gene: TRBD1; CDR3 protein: CASSLGQRNTGELFF; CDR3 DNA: TGTGCCAGCAGCCTGGGACAGAGGAACACCGGGGAGCTGTTTTTT
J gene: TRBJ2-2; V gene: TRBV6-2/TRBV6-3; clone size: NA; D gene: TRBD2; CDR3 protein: CASRPGTRYTGELFF; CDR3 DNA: TGTGCCAGCAGGCCCGGGACTAGGTACACCGGGGAGCTGTTTTTT
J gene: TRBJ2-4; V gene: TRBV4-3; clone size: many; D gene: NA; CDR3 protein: CASSQGRSSRAKNIQYF; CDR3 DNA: TGCGCCAGCAGCCAAGGGAGGTCATCAAGGGCCAAAAACATTCAGTACTTC
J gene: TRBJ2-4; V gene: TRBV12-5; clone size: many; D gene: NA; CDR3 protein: CASGALGGAKNIQYF; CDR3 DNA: TGTGCTAGTGGTGCCCTGGGGGGAGCCAAAAACATTCAGTACTTC
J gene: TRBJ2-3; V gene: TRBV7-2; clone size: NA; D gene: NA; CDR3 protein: CASSTQGGGQDTQYF; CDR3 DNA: TGTGCCAGCAGCACACAGGGCGGGGGACAAGATACGCAGTATTTT
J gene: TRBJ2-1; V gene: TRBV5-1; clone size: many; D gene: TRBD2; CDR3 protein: CASSLETSGRAGDEQFF; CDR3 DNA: TGCGCCAGCAGCTTGGAGACTAGCGGGAGGGCCGGGGATGAGCAGTTCTTC
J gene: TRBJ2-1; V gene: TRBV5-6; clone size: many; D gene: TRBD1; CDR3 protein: CASSSYGQGNEQFF; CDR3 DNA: TGTGCCAGCAGCTCTTACGGACAGGGCAATGAGCAGTTCTTC
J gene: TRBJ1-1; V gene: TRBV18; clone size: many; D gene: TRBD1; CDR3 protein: CASSQGVGTEAFF; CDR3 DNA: TGTGCCAGCTCGCAGGGGGTTGGTACTGAAGCTTTCTTT
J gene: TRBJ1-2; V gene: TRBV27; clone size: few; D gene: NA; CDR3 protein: CASSLGRGIGGYTF; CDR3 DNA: TGTGCCAGCAGTCTAGGAAGGGGGATCGGTGGCTACACCTTC
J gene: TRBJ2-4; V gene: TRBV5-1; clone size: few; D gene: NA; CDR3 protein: CASSNPLMGRDKNIQYF; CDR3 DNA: TGCGCCAGCAGCAACCCCTTGATGGGCCGGGACAAAAACATTCAGTACTTC
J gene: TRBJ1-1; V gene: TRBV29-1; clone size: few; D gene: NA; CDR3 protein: CSVEDGQLMNTEAFF; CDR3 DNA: TGCAGCGTTGAAGACGGACAGCTCATGAACACTGAAGCTTTCTTT
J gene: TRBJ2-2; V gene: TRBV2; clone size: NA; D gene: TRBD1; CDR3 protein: CASCPDRWGGGELFF; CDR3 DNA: TGTGCCAGCTGCCCGGACAGGTGGGGTGGCGGGGAGCTGTTTTTT
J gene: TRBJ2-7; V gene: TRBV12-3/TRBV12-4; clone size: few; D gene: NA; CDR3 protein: CASSLGGSYEQYF; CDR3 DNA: TGTGCCAGCAGTTTGGGCGGCTCCTACGAGCAGTACTTC
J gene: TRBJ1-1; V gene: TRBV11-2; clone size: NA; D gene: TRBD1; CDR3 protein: CASSPGQAVTEAFF; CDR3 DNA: TGTGCCAGCAGCCCAGGACAGGCGGTCACTGAAGCTTTCTTT
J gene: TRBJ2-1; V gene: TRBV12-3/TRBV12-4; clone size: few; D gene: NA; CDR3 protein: CASSRGGNYNEQFF; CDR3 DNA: TGTGCCAGCAGTAGGGGGGGAAACTACAATGAGCAGTTCTTC
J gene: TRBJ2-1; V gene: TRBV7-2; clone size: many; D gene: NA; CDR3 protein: CASSLGLPAYNEQFF; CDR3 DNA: TGTGCCAGCAGCTTAGGGCTACCAGCCTACAATGAGCAGTTCTTC
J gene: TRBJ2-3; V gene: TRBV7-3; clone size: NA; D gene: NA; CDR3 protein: CASSPGGKGGDTQYF; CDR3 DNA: TGTGCCAGCAGCCCCGGGGGCAAGGGAGGGGATACGCAGTATTTT
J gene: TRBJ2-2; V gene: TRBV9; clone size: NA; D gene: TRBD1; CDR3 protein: CAGSETGGITGELFF; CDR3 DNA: TGTGCCGGCAGCGAGACAGGGGGTATCACCGGGGAGCTGTTTTTT
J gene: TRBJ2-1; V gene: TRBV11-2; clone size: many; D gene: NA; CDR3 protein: CASSRTDSSYNEQFF; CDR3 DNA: TGTGCCAGCAGCCGTACGGATAGCTCCTACAATGAGCAGTTCTTC
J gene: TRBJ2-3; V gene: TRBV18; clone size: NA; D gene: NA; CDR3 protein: CASSPSGNTDTQYF; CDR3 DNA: TGTGCCAGCTCACCCTCGGGGAACACAGATACGCAGTATTTT
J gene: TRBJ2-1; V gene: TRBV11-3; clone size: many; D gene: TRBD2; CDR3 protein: CASSLGLAGEQFF; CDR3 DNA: TGTGCCAGCAGCTTAGGTCTAGCGGGTGAGCAGTTCTTC
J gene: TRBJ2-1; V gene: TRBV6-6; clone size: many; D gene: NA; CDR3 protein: CASSFSTRNEQFF; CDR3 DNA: TGTGCCAGCAGTTTCTCGACCCGAAATGAGCAGTTCTTC
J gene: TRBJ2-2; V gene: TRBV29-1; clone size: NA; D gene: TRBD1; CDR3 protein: CSGRDRGRTGELFF; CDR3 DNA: TGCAGCGGACGAGACAGGGGCCGCACCGGGGAGCTGTTTTTT
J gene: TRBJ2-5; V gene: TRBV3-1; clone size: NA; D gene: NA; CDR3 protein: CASGAGTQYF; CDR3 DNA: TGTGCCTCCGGAGCAGGGACCCAGTACTTC
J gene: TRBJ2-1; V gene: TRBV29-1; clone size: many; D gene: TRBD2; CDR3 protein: CSAVLLAGGPNEQFF; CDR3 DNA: TGCAGCGCCGTCCTCCTAGCGGGAGGCCCCAATGAGCAGTTCTTC
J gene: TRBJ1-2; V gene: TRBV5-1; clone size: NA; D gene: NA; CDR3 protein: CASSLRQGYGYTF; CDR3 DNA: TGCGCCAGCAGCTTGCGCCAGGGTTATGGCTACACCTTC
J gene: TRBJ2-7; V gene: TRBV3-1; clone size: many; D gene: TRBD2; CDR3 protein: CASRSSGRPGEQYF; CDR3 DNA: TGTGCCAGCAGGTCTAGCGGGAGGCCAGGGGAGCAGTACTTC
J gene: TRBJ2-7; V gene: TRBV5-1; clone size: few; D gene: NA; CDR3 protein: CASSLVALKTKGDGQYF; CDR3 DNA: TGCGCCAGCAGCTTGGTAGCGCTTAAGACCAAGGGAGATGGGCAGTACTTC
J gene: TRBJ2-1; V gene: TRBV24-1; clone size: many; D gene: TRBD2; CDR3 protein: CATSDRPTKREGVHEQFF; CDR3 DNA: TGTGCCACCAGTGACCGCCCTACTAAGCGGGAGGGTGTTCATGAGCAGTTCTTC
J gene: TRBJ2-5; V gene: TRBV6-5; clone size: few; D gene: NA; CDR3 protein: CASSYSRSKETQYF; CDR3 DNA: TGTGCCAGCAGTTACTCGAGGAGCAAAGAGACCCAGTACTTC
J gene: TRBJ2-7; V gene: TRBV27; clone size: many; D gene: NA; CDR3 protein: CASSPSGSPAEQYF; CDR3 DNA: TGTGCCAGCAGTCCGTCCGGGAGTCCAGCCGAGCAGTACTTC
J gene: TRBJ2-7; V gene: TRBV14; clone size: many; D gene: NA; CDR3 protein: CASSRVDYFYEQYF; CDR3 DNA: TGTGCCAGCAGCCGGGTGGACTACTTCTACGAGCAGTACTTC
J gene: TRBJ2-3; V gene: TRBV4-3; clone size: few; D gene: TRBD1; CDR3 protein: CASSPTGREADTQYF; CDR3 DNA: TGCGCCAGCAGTCCGACAGGGAGAGAGGCAGATACGCAGTATTTT
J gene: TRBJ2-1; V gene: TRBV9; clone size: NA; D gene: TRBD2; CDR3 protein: CASSVEGSGIGNEQFF; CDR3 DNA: TGTGCCAGCAGCGTAGAGGGGAGCGGGATAGGCAATGAGCAGTTCTTC
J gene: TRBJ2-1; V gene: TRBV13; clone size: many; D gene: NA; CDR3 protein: CASSGDTISYNEQFF; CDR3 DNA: TGTGCCAGCAGCGGGGACACAATCTCCTACAATGAGCAGTTCTTC
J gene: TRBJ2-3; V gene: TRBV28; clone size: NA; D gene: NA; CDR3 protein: CASSLALRSQYF; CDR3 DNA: TGTGCCAGCAGTTTGGCTCTTCGGTCGCAGTATTTT
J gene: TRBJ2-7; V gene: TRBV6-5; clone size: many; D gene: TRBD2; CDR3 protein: CASSNRLAGGHEQYF; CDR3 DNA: TGTGCCAGCAGTAACCGACTAGCGGGAGGGCATGAGCAGTACTTC
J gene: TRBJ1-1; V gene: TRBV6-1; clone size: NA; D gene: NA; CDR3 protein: CASSANLDEAFF; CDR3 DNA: TGTGCCAGCAGTGCGAACCTAGACGAAGCTTTCTTT
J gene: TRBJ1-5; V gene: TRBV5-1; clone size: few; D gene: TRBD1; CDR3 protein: CASSKETGPNQPQHF; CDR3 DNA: TGCGCCAGCAGCAAGGAGACAGGGCCGAACCAGCCCCAGCATTTT
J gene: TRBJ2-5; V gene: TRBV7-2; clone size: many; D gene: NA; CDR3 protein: CASSPDWGRKTQYF; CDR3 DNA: TGTGCCAGCAGCCCAGACTGGGGGCGGAAGACCCAGTACTTC
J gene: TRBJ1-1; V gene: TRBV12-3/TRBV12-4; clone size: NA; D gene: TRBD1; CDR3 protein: CASRTGAGTEAFF; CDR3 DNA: TGTGCCAGCAGGACAGGGGCGGGGACTGAAGCTTTCTTT
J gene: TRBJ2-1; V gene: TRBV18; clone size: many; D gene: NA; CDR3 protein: CASSPDIGNEQFF; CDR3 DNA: TGTGCCAGCTCACCAGACATAGGCAATGAGCAGTTCTTC
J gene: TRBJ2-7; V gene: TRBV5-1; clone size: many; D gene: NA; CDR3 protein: CASSVQIGYEQYF; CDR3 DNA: TGCGCCAGCAGCGTTCAGATTGGCTACGAGCAGTACTTC
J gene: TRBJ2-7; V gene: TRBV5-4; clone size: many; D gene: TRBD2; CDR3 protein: CASSSWTSEAYEQYF; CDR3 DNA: TGTGCCAGCAGCTCCTGGACTAGCGAGGCCTACGAGCAGTACTTC